In its sample, the clone carrying this T cell receptor (beta chain) was seen a few times. Its antigen remains unidentified. This sample was taken from a study of cytomegalovirus exposure and HLA in healthy donors. Study outcomes and limitations: The authors listed approximately 160 TCR beta chains as cytomegalovirus-associated. The authors reported that TCR beta sequences could predict HLA-A and HLA-B alleles. These predictions were accurate for most subjects in the first cohort. About 87% or about 30% of the time was how often most TCR beta V segments were productive, according to an earlier analysis.

13 Jbeta primers and 60 Vbeta primers were used for the PCR. The method was immunoSEQ multiplex PCR; TCRdb's version includes in-frame clones alone and lacks a portion of them. Here the sample spans fewer than 200,000 clones, less than 75% being singletons. The sequencing input was PBMCs. The TCR originated in a girl aged 5-17 years in good health and CMV-seronegative.

CDR3 protein: CASSHGTGGDEQYF. DNA of the CDR3: TGCGCCAGCAGCCACGGGACAGGGGGCGACGAGCAGTACTTC. This chain joins TRBV5-1 and TRBJ2-7; TRBD1 matches at 12 bases. Trimming cost V 4 bases and J 5 bases; bases outside gene matches: 4. There are 14 residues in the CDR3. Germline CDR1 is SGHRS and CDR2 is YFSETQ. Full variable domain (rest looked up from reference TRBV5-1 and TRBJ2-7): KAGVTQTPRYLIKTRGQQVTLSCSPISGHRSVSWYQQTPGQGLQFLFEYFSETQRNKGNFPGRFSGRQFSNSRSEMNVSTLELGDSALYLCASSHGTGGDEQYFGPGTRLTVT.